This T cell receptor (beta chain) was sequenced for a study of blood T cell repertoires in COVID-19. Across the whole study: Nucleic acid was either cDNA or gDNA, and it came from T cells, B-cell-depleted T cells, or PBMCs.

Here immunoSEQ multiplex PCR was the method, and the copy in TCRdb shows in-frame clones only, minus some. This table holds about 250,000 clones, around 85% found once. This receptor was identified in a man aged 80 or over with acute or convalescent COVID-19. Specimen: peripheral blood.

The CDR3 loop reads CAWSAGVLSYEQYF. CDR3 nucleotide sequence: TGTGCCTGGAGTGCGGGAGTTCTCTCCTACGAGCAGTACTTC. This chain connects TRBV30 to TRBJ2-7; D possibly corresponds to TRBD2 (6 bases). Germline CDR1 reads GTSNPN; CDR2 reads SVGIG (reference sequence). The CDR3 loop spans 14 amino acids. The V and J ends lost 1 base and 0 bases respectively, with 10 bases between them.